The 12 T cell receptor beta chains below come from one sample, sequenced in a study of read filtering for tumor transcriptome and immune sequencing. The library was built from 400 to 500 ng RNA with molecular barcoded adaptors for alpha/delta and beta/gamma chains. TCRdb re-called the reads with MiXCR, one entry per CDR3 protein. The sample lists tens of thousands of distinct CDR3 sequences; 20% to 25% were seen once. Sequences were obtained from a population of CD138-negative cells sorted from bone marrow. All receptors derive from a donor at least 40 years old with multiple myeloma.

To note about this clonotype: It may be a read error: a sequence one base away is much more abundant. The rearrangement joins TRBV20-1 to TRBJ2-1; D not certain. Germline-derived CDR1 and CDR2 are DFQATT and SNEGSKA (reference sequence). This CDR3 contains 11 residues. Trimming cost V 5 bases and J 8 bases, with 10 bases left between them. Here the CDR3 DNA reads TGCAGTGCTGGGGAAAGGGATGAGCAGTTCTTC. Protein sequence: CSAGERDEQFF.

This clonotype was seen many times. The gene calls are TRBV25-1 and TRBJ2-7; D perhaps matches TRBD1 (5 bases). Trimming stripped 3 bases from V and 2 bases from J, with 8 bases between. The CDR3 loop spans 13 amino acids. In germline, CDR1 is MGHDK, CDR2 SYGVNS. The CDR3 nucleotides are TGTGCCAGCAGTGAGCAGGGTCCCTACGAGCAGTACTTC. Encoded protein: CASSEQGPYEQYF.

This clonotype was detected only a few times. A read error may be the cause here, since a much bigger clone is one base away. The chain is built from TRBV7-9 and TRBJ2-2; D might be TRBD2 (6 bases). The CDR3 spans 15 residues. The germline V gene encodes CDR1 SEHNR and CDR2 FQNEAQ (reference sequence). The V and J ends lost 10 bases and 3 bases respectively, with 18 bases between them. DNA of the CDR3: TGTGCCAACAGACCCGAAGGAGGGTACACCGGGGAGCTGTTTTTT. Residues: CANRPEGGYTGELFF.

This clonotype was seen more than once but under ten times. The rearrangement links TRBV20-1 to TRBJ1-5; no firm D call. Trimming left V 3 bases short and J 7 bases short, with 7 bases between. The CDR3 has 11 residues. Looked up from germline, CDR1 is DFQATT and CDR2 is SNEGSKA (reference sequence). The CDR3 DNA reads TGCAGTGCTAGCGATTCCCAGCCCCAGCATTTT. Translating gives CSASDSQPQHF.

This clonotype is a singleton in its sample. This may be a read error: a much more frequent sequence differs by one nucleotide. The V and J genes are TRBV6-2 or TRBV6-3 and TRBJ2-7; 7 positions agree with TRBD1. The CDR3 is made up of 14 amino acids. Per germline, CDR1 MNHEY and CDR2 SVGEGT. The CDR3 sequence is CVSSRVGTAYEQYF. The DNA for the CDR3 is TGTGTCAGCAGCCGGGTCGGGACAGCTTACGAGCAGTACTTC.

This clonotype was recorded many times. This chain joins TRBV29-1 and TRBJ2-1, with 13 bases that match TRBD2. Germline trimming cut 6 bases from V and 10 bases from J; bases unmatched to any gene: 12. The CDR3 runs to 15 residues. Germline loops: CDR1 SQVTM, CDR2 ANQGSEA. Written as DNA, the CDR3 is TGCAGCGTGAGAAGGGGACTAGCGGGGTTTGAGGAGCAGTTCTTC. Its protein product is CSVRRGLAGFEEQFF.

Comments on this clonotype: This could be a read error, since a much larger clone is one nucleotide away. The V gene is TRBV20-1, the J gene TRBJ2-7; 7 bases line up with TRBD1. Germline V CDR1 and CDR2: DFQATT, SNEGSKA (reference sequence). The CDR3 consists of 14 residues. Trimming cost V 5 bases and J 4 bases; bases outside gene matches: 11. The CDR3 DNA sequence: TGCAGTGCTCTATTGCCGGTACAGGGGTACGAGCAGTACTTC. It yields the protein CSALLPVQGYEQYF.

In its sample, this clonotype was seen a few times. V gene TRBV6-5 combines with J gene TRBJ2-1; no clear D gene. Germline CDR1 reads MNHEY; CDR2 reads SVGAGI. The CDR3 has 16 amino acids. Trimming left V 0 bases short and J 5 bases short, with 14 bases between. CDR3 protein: CASSYSRALQHNEQFF. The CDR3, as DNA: TGTGCCAGCAGTTACTCGCGAGCGCTCCAGCACAATGAGCAGTTCTTC.

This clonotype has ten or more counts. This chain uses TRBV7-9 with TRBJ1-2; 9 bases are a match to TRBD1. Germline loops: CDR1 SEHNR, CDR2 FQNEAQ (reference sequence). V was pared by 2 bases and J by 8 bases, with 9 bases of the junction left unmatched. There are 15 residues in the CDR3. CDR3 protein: CASSLLGQGVEGYTF. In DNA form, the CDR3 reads TGTGCCAGCAGCTTATTGGGACAGGGCGTTGAGGGCTACACCTTC. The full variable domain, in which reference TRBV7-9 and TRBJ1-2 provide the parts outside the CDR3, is DTGVSQNPRHKITKRGQNVTFRCDPISEHNRLYWYRQTLGQGPEFLTYFQNEAQLEKSRLLSDRFSAERPKGSFSTLEIQRTEQGDSAMYLCASSLLGQGVEGYTFGSGTRLTVV.

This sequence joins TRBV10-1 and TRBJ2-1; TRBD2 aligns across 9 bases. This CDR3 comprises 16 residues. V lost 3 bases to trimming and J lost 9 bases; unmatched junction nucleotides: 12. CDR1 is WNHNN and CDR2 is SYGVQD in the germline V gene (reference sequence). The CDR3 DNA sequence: TGCGCCAGCAGTGATATCGGGGCGGGAGGGCCGGGTGAGCAGTTCTTC. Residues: CASSDIGAGGPGEQFF.

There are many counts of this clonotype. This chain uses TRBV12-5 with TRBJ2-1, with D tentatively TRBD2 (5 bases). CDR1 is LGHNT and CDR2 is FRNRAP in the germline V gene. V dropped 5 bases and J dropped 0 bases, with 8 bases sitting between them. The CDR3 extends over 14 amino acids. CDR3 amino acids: CASGLGSSYNEQFF. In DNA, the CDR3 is TGTGCTAGTGGTCTGGGGAGCTCCTACAATGAGCAGTTCTTC.

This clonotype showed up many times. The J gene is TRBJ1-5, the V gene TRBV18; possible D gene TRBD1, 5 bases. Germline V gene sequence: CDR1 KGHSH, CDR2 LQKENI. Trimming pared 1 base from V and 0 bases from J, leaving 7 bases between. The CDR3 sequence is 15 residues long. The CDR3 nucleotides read TGTGCCAGCTCACCACGAGGGGATAGCAATCAGCCCCAGCATTTT. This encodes CASSPRGDSNQPQHF.